Detailed here is one TCR beta chain. Its antigen is unknown. With a J-beta primer mix and a sample-barcoded 5' primer, a second PCR ran roughly 6 to 11 cycles. One entry per CDR3 protein results from TCRdb running MiXCR on the 5' RACE reads. Of 800,000 to 900,000 distinct CDR3 sequences listed, approximately 59% were seen once; the top ten hold 28%. These data come from a study of blood T cells in healthy people across ages. The study's findings and limits: Among T cells, TCR beta diversity per million cells dropped roughly linearly as age rose.

Sequencing was carried out using blood. This TCR came from a man aged 25 to 45 in good health.

The CDR3 is CAISGTSGGGDTQYF. For the CDR3, the DNA is TGTGCCATCAGTGGGACTAGCGGGGGTGGAGATACGCAGTATTTT. V usage is TRBV10-3 and J usage is TRBJ2-3, with 13 bases matching TRBD2. The CDR3 covers 15 residues. Germline V CDR1 and CDR2: ENHRY, SYGVKD. V was clipped by 4 bases and J by 5 bases; unmatched bases: 3.